What follows are 30 T cell receptor beta chains derived from one specimen sequenced in a study of T cells in localized non-small cell lung cancer. TCRdb's table, derived via immunoSEQ multiplex PCR, lists solely in-frame clones and lacks some. This repertoire shows tens of thousands of clones, approximately 94% found once; its top ten account for more than 5.5%. The sample consisted of peripheral blood, taken before any cancer treatment. The receptors derive from an older female donor with stage I lung adenocarcinoma.

The chain combines TRBV5-4 with TRBJ1-2; unclear D gene. Germline CDR1 and CDR2: SGHNT and YYREEE (reference sequence). This CDR3 is built from 13 residues. Trimming stripped 0 bases from V and 1 base from J, with 4 bases between. The CDR3 DNA reads as TGTGCCAGCAGCTTGGACGGTAACTATGGCTACACCTTC. Residues: CASSLDGNYGYTF.

The chain couples TRBV5-6 to TRBJ1-2; D is ambiguous. From germline, CDR1 is SGHDT and CDR2 YYEEEE. CDR3 length: 15 residues. The germline V and J ends were trimmed by 1 base and 4 bases, with 14 bases remaining between them. The CDR3: CASSLTRTDLYGYTF. The CDR3 bases are TGTGCCAGCAGCTTGACCAGGACGGACCTCTATGGCTACACCTTC.

The CDR3 sequence: CASTGIHEQYF. The CDR3 bases are TGTGCCAGCACCGGGATCCACGAGCAGTACTTC. The V call is TRBV25-1, the J call TRBJ2-7; D is possibly TRBD2 (5 bases). This CDR3 contains 11 residues. The V gene's germline CDR1 is MGHDK and CDR2 SYGVNS. Trimming removed 7 bases at V and 5 bases at J, with 9 bases between.

This clone was seen just once. The chain carries TRBV5-4 and TRBJ1-4; 7 positions match TRBD1. The V gene end was trimmed by 4 bases and the J gene end by 4 bases; junction bases not matched to a gene: 10. Germline V lookup: CDR1 SGHNT, CDR2 YYREEE (reference sequence). CDR3 length: 16 residues. This CDR3 reads CASSHGQVRDNEKLFF. For the CDR3, the DNA is TGTGCCAGCAGCCACGGACAGGTTCGGGATAATGAAAAACTGTTTTTT.

J is TRBJ2-3 and V is TRBV28; 9 bases are shared with TRBD1. There are 18 residues in the CDR3. Germline CDR1 MDHEN, CDR2 SYDVKM. J was trimmed by 1 base and V by 4 bases; bases with no gene match: 12. The DNA for the CDR3 is TGTGCCAGCAGTTCCCTGACGAACAGGGGGCCCCGCACAGATACGCAGTATTTT. This sequence encodes CASSSLTNRGPRTDTQYF.

This clone was counted a few times. J is TRBJ1-6 and V is TRBV27; the D is unclear. The germline CDR1 and CDR2 sequences are MNHEY and SMNVEV (reference sequence). The ends were cut back, 4 bases at V and 8 bases at J, with 12 bases in the middle. The CDR3 is 14 residues long. CDR3 residues: CASSWGGHDSPLHF. Here the CDR3 DNA reads TGTGCCAGCAGTTGGGGAGGCCACGATTCACCCCTCCACTTT.

The chain is built from TRBV20-1 and TRBJ2-7; D may match TRBD1 or TRBD2 (5 bases each). Germline CDR1 is DFQATT and CDR2 is SNEGSKA (reference sequence). V lost 1 base and J 6 bases, leaving 7 bases between the germline ends. This CDR3 comprises 11 residues. CDR3 sequence: CSARVGGEQYV. Here the CDR3 DNA reads TGCAGTGCTAGAGTTGGGGGCGAGCAGTACGTC.

The chain uses TRBV18 and TRBJ2-7; D is uncertain. CDR1 KGHSH and CDR2 LQKENI come from the germline V gene. The V and J ends lost 6 bases and 3 bases respectively, with 12 bases between them. The CDR3 consists of 13 residues. CDR3 sequence (DNA): TGTGCCAGCTCGCGTCCCGGAGTCTACGAGCAGTACGTC. Amino acids: CASSRPGVYEQYV.

The chain has TRBV13 and TRBJ2-5; 7 bases are a match to TRBD2. Germline assignment: CDR1 PRHDT and CDR2 FYEKMQ (reference sequence). This CDR3 has 13 amino acids. Trimming took 6 bases from V and 4 from J; bases not matched to a gene: 5. CDR3 sequence reads: CASREGGGETQYF. CDR3 nucleotides: TGTGCCAGCAGAGAAGGCGGGGGAGAGACCCAGTACTTC.

In its sample, this clone was seen once. The chain employs TRBV6-1 and TRBJ2-6; 8 bases are a match to TRBD1. V was clipped by 4 bases and J by 3 bases; unmatched bases: 11. This CDR3 comprises 18 residues. CDR1 is MNHNS and CDR2 is SASEGT in the germline V gene. CDR3 in amino acids: CASSAGTGSGGGANVLTF. The DNA of the CDR3 is TGTGCCAGCAGTGCCGGGACAGGTAGTGGTGGTGGGGCCAACGTCCTGACTTTC.

This clone was seen only once. This sequence joins TRBV18 and TRBJ1-4, with D unresolved. This CDR3 comprises 15 residues. V was cut by 3 bases and J by 0 bases, with 8 bases left in between. The V gene's germline CDR1 is KGHSH and CDR2 LQKENI. The CDR3 sequence: CASSPSGATNEKLFF. The CDR3 region has the DNA TGTGCCAGCTCACCGTCAGGTGCAACTAATGAAAAACTGTTTTTT.

The chain employs TRBV6-1 and TRBJ2-7; 8 bases fit TRBD1. This CDR3 contains 15 residues. Germline V gives CDR1 MNHNS, CDR2 SASEGT. V was clipped by 5 bases and J by 0 bases; unmatched bases: 6. The CDR3 is CASSIQGAISYEQYF. CDR3 coding DNA: TGTGCCAGCAGTATCCAGGGGGCGATCTCCTACGAGCAGTACTTC.

V gene TRBV28 combines with J gene TRBJ2-7, with D unclear. V dropped 4 bases and J dropped 3 bases, with 13 bases sitting between them. The CDR3 consists of 14 residues. Germline CDR1 reads MDHEN; CDR2 reads SYDVKM. The CDR3 here is CASSSPGLGYEQYV. The CDR3 region has the DNA TGTGCCAGCAGTTCCCCGGGTCTAGGCTACGAGCAGTACGTC.

The V and J genes are TRBV5-4 and TRBJ1-2, with D tentatively TRBD1 (5 bases). Looked up from germline, CDR1 is SGHNT and CDR2 is YYREEE (reference sequence). The V end was cut by 0 bases, the J end by 5 bases, with 11 bases between. The CDR3 runs 14 residues. The CDR3 bases are TGTGCCAGCAGCTTGGAGGGCAGGGCGTATGGCTACACCTTC. This codes for CASSLEGRAYGYTF.

The chain employs TRBV5-1 and TRBJ2-1; 7 bases map to TRBD1. Germline-derived CDR1 and CDR2 are SGHRS and YFSETQ. The CDR3 has 14 residues. Trimming took 4 bases from V and 5 from J; bases not matched to a gene: 6. CDR3 sequence: CASSRETGNNEQFF. In nucleotides, the CDR3 is TGCGCCAGCAGCAGGGAGACAGGGAACAATGAGCAGTTCTTC.

This chain uses TRBV4-1 with TRBJ1-1; D is ambiguous. V lost 1 base to trimming and J lost 1 base, with 4 bases between them. Per germline, CDR1 MGHRA and CDR2 YSYEKL. CDR3 length: 13 residues. The CDR3 DNA sequence: TGCGCCAGCAGCCAAGCGGGGAACACTGAAGCTTTCTTT. It is translated as CASSQAGNTEAFF.

The chain uses TRBV6-6 and TRBJ2-3, with D perhaps given as TRBD1 or TRBD2 (5 bases each). Trimming stripped 6 bases from V and 6 bases from J, with 16 bases between. This CDR3 contains 14 residues. Germline V lookup: CDR1 MNHNY, CDR2 SVGAGI (reference sequence). DNA for the CDR3: TGTGCCAGCAGCGTTGGGGGTTTCGGGGATACGCAGTATTTT. It is translated as CASSVGGFGDTQYF.

This clone appeared a few times. The chain links TRBV21-1 to TRBJ1-3; TRBD1 is taken as the D call from the table, unchecked against the DNA. TRBV21-1 is designated a pseudogene. The CDR3 sequence is 17 residues long. Here the CDR3 DNA reads TGTGCCAGCAGCAGAACGGACAGGGGATACACTGGAAACACCATATATTTT. It translates to CASSRTDRGYTGNTIYF.

The sample holds one count of this clone. CDR3 in amino acids: CASSLSGGTRMNQPQHF. As DNA, the CDR3 is TGTGCCAGCAGTTTATCGGGGGGGACGCGAATGAATCAGCCCCAGCATTTT. This chain joins TRBV27 and TRBJ1-5; TRBD1 is a possible D gene (5 bases). This CDR3 region has 17 residues. Trimming took off 0 bases at V and 4 bases at J, with 16 bases between the two ends. CDR1 is MNHEY, CDR2 SMNVEV, per germline (reference sequence).

The chain is built from TRBV7-9 and TRBJ1-1; D is possibly TRBD1 (6 bases). This CDR3 comprises 16 residues. Trimming stripped 5 bases from V and 3 bases from J, with 19 bases between. Germline CDR1 and CDR2: SEHNR and FQNEAQ (reference sequence). The CDR3 DNA sequence: TGTGCCAGCAGCCTTGGTGGGGGCGCCCGCGACACTGAAGCTTTCTTT. It is translated as CASSLGGGARDTEAFF.

This chain joins TRBV29-1 and TRBJ2-1; 9 nucleotides match TRBD2. This CDR3 has 15 residues. The V gene's germline CDR1 is SQVTM and CDR2 ANQGSEA. Trimming at V came to 1 base and at J to 3 bases, leaving 4 bases not matched to a gene. The CDR3: CSVEGLAGIYNEQFF. The CDR3 nucleotides are TGCAGCGTTGAAGGGCTAGCGGGGATCTACAATGAGCAGTTCTTC.

This chain uses TRBV5-6 with TRBJ2-1, with 7 bases matching TRBD2. The germline gives CDR1 SGHDT, CDR2 YYEEEE. The V gene end was trimmed by 5 bases and the J gene end by 14 bases; junction bases not matched to a gene: 10. The CDR3 runs to 12 residues. The CDR3 is CASSSGLVRKFF. The CDR3 region has the DNA TGTGCCAGCAGTTCCGGACTAGTGCGAAAGTTCTTC.

V usage is TRBV6-6 and J usage is TRBJ1-3; 9 bases are a match to TRBD1. Germline V gene data show CDR1 as MNHNY and CDR2 as SVGAGI (reference sequence). The CDR3 sequence is 16 residues long. Losses at the gene ends were 5 bases for V and 2 bases for J; bases not matched to a gene: 7. CDR3: CASSPSGTGTGNTIYF. CDR3 in DNA: TGTGCCAGCAGTCCTTCCGGGACAGGGACTGGAAACACCATATATTTT.

The rearrangement joins TRBV21-1 to TRBJ2-2. TRBV21-1 represents a pseudogene. The CDR3 is 17 residues long. CDR3 nucleotides: TGTGCCAGCAGCAAGGGCGACGGGGGCCGGGGCACCGGGGAGCTGTTTTTT. It yields the protein CASSKGDGGRGTGELFF.

This clone was counted once. Mismatch with germline at one junction end may stem from a read error. The chain is built from TRBV7-7 and TRBJ2-5; the match to TRBD2 covers 8 bases. CDR3 length equals 16 residues. Germline V gives CDR1 SSHAT, CDR2 FNYEAQ (reference sequence). The CDR3 region has the DNA TGTGCTAGCAGCTCTCAGGCGCGGGGGGTCCAAGAGACCCAGTACTTC. Its protein is CASSSQARGVQETQYF.

The rearrangement uses TRBV19 and TRBJ2-1; D is uncertain. V was clipped by 2 bases and J by 10 bases, with 6 bases between them. This CDR3 contains 11 residues. CDR1 and CDR2 from the germline V gene are LNHDA and SQIVND (reference sequence). The CDR3 region is CASSISTEQFF. In nucleotides, the CDR3 is TGTGCCAGTAGTATATCCACAGAGCAGTTCTTC.

The rearrangement joins TRBV25-1 to TRBJ2-3, with a weak D call TRBD1 (6 bases). The V gene's germline CDR1 is MGHDK and CDR2 SYGVNS. The CDR3 runs to 13 residues. Trimming took 5 bases from V and 1 from J, leaving 7 bases between them. The CDR3 coding sequence is TGTGCCAGCAGTCGACAGGGCACAGATACGCAGTATTTT. This translates into CASSRQGTDTQYF. The whole variable domain, remainder taken from reference TRBV25-1 and TRBJ2-3, is EADIYQTPRYLVIGTGKKITLECSQTMGHDKMYWYQQDPGMELHLIHYSYGVNSTEKGDLSSESTVSRIRTEHFPLTLESARPSHTSQYLCASSRQGTDTQYFGPGTRLTVL.

CDR3 coding DNA: TGTGCCAGCAGCTTATCGGCCGGGGGCTACACCTTC. It codes for CASSLSAGGYTF. The chain is built from TRBV7-2 and TRBJ1-2; unclear D gene. This CDR3 is built from 12 residues. CDR1 and CDR2 from the germline V gene are SGHTA and FQGNSA. With 2 bases removed from V and 8 bases from J, the gap between germline ends came to 9 bases. Combining the CDR3 with reference TRBV7-2 and TRBJ1-2 gives the whole variable domain GAGVSQSPSNKVTEKGKDVELRCDPISGHTALYWYRQSLGQGLEFLIYFQGNSAPDKSGLPSDRFSAERTGGSVSTLTIQRTQQEDSAVYLCASSLSAGGYTFGSGTRLTVV.

The chain recombines TRBV7-2 with TRBJ2-5, with 10 bases that match TRBD2. The CDR3 is 16 residues long. V lost 2 bases, J lost 1 base, and 4 bases stayed unmatched. The germline gives CDR1 SGHTA, CDR2 FQGNSA. CDR3 loop: CASSLWLAGAQETQYF. The CDR3 nucleotides read TGTGCCAGCAGCTTATGGCTAGCGGGGGCCCAAGAGACCCAGTACTTC. Drawing the rest from reference TRBV7-2 and TRBJ2-5, the complete variable domain is GAGVSQSPSNKVTEKGKDVELRCDPISGHTALYWYRQSLGQGLEFLIYFQGNSAPDKSGLPSDRFSAERTGGSVSTLTIQRTQQEDSAVYLCASSLWLAGAQETQYFGPGTRLLVL.

This chain uses TRBV6-1 with TRBJ2-7; D perhaps matches TRBD2 (6 bases). CDR3 length equals 15 residues. In germline, CDR1 is MNHNS, CDR2 SASEGT. V was cut by 5 bases and J by 3 bases, with 17 bases left in between. The CDR3 region is CASSSLGFGGYEQYF. CDR3 DNA sequence: TGTGCCAGCAGTAGCTTGGGCTTCGGGGGCTACGAGCAGTACTTC.